This TCR beta chain is from a study of blood T cell repertoires in COVID-19. Study-level background: The origin of the acute and convalescent COVID-19 samples was the United States, Italy and Spain. Sample material is recorded as cDNA or gDNA derived from T cells, B-cell-depleted T cells, or PBMCs.

The V gene lost 4 bases and the J gene lost 2 bases, with 10 bases spanning the gap. The CDR3 has 13 residues. Germline CDR1 reads SQVTM; CDR2 reads ANQGSEA. Original handling: By means of reference gene primer amplification, nucleated cell counts were estimated. Sequencing used immunoSEQ multiplex PCR; TCRdb keeps in-frame clones, though not all of them. Clone size and V and J calls were adopted from that table, with D and trimming inferred from the DNA. This repertoire shows 270,000 or so clones, around nine tenths found once; its top ten account for 11%. Seattle patient enrollment occurred during active infection, with longitudinal follow-up thereafter.

This receptor was identified in a woman in her 30s with COVID-19, enrolled during active disease. This chain uses TRBV29-1 with TRBJ2-3; a possible D gene is TRBD1 (5 bases). Sequencing was carried out using peripheral blood. The CDR3 protein is CSVGQGITDTQYF. CDR3 nucleotides: TGCAGCGTTGGGCAGGGAATCACAGATACGCAGTATTTT.